The following is a T cell receptor beta chain sequence with its context. During its preparation, the TCRbeta library received unique molecular identifiers. TCRdb fed the PCR reads into MiXCR, producing one record per CDR3 protein. The sample comprises around 600,000 distinct CDR3 sequences, about 11% of which are singletons, and about 4% rests with the top ten. The data derive from a study of T-cell reconstitution after alpha-beta-depleted transplantation in children. The receptor comes from a human donor who donated a stem cell graft to a child with acute myeloid leukemia. The sample consisted of PBMCs from the stem cell graft donor, taken from the stem cell graft.

CDR3: CSAQNRGSEQYF. DNA of the CDR3: TGCAGTGCTCAAAACAGGGGTAGCGAGCAGTACTTC. J is TRBJ2-7 and V is TRBV20-1; 7 bases are a match to TRBD1. Trimming cost V 5 bases and J 6 bases; bases outside gene matches: 7. Germline CDR1 DFQATT, CDR2 SNEGSKA (reference sequence). This CDR3 has 12 amino acids.